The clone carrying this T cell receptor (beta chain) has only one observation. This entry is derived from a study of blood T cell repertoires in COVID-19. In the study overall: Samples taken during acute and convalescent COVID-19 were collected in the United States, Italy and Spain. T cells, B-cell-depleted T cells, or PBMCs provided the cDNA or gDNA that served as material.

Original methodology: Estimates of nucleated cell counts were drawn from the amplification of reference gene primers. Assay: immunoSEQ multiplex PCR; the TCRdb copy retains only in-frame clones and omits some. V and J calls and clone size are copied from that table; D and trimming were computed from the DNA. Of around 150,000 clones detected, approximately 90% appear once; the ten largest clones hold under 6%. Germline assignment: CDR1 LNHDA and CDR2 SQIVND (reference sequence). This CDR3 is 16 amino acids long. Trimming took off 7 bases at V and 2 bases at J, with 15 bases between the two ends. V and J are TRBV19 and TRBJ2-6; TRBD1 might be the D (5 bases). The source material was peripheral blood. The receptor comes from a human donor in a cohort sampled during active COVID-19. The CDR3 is CASTLRGGTGANVLTF. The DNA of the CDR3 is TGTGCCAGTACCCTAAGGGGTGGAACTGGGGCCAACGTCCTGACTTTC.